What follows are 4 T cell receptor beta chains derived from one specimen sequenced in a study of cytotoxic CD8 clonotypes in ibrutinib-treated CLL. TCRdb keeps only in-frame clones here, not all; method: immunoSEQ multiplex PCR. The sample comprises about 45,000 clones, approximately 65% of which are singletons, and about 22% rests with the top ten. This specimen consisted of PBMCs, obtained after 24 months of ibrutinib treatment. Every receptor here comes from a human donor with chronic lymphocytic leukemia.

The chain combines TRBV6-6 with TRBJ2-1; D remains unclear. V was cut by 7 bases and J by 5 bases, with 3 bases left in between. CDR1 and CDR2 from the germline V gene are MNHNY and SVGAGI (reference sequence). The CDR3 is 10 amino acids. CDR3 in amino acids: CASNHNEQFF. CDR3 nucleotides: TGTGCCAGCAATCACAATGAGCAGTTCTTC.

The CDR3 here is CASSKAGDNQPQHF. CDR3 in DNA: TGTGCCAGCTCAAAAGCGGGAGACAATCAGCCCCAGCATTTT. The rearrangement links TRBV18 to TRBJ1-5, with unresolved D. CDR3 length: 14 amino acids. Germline-derived CDR1 and CDR2 are KGHSH and LQKENI. Trimming took 5 bases from V and 3 from J, leaving 11 bases between them.

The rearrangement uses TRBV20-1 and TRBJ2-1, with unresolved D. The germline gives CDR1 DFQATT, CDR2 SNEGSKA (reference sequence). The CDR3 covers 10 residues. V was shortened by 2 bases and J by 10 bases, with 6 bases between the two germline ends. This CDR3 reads CSARRTEQFF. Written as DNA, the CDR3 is TGCAGTGCTAGACGGACGGAGCAGTTCTTC.

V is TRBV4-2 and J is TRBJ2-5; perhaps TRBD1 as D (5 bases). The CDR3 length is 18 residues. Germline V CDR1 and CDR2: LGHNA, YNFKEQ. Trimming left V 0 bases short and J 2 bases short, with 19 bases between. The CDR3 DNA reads TGTGCCAGCAGCCAAGATCTTGGGTCAGGGCATCTTCAAGAGACCCAGTACTTC. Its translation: CASSQDLGSGHLQETQYF.